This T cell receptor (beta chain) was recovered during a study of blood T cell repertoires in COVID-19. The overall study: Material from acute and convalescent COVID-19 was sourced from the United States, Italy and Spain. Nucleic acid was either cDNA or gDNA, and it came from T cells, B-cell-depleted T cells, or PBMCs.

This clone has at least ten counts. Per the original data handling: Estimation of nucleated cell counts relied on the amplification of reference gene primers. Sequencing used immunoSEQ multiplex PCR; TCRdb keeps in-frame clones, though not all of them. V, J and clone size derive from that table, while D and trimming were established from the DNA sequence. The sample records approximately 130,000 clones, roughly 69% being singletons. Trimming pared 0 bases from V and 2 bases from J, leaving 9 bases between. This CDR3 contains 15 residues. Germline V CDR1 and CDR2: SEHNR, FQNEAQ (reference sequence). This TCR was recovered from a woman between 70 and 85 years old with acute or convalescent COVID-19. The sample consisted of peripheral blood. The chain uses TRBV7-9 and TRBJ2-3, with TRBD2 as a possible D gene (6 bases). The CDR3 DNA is TGTGCCAGCAGCTTAGCGTTAGCGGCCACAGATACGCAGTATTTT. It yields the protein CASSLALAATDTQYF.